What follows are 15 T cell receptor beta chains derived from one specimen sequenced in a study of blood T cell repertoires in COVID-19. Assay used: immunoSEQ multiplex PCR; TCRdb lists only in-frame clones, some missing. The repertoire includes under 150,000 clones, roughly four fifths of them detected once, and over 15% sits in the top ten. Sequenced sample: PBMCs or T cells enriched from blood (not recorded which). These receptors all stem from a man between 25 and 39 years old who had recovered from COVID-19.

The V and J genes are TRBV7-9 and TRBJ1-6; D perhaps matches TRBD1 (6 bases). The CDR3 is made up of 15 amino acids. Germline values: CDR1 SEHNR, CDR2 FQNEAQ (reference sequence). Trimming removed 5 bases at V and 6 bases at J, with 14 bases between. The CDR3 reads CASSQPGHANSPLHF. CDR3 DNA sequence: TGTGCCAGCAGCCAACCGGGACATGCTAATTCACCCCTCCACTTT.

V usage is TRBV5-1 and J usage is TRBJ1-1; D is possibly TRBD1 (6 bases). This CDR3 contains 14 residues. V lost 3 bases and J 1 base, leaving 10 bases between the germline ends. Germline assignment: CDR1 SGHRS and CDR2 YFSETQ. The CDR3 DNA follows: TGCGCCAGCAGCTACAGGGCCCGGAACACTGAAGCTTTCTTT. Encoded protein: CASSYRARNTEAFF.

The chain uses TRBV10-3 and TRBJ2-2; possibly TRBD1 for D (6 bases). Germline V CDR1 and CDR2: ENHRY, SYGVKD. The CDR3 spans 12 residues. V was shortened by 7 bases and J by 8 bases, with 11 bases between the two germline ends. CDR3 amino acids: CAITIGTGELFF. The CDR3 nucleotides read TGTGCCATCACCATCGGGACAGGGGAGCTGTTTTTT.

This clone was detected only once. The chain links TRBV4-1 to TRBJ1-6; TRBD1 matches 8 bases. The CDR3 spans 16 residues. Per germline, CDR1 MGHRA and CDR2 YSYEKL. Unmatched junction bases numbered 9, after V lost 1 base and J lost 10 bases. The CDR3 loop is CASSQVGGTGESPLHF. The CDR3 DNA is TGCGCCAGCAGCCAAGTGGGAGGGACAGGCGAATCACCCCTCCACTTT.

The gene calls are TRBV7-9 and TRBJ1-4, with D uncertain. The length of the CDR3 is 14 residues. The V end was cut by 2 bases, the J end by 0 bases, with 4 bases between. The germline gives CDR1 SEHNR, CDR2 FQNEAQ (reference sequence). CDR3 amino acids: CASSLSATNEKLFF. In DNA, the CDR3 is TGTGCCAGCAGCTTATCGGCAACTAATGAAAAACTGTTTTTT. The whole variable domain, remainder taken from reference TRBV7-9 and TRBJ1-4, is DTGVSQNPRHKITKRGQNVTFRCDPISEHNRLYWYRQTLGQGPEFLTYFQNEAQLEKSRLLSDRFSAERPKGSFSTLEIQRTEQGDSAMYLCASSLSATNEKLFFGSGTQLSVL.

The CDR3 DNA reads TGTGCCAGTAGTATGGGAGCCGGGACAGGGGACTACGAGCAGTACTTC. This translates into CASSMGAGTGDYEQYF. This rearrangement joins TRBV19 to TRBJ2-7; 10 nucleotides match TRBD1. The junction had 8 bases not matched to a gene; V was cut back by 3 bases and J by 3 bases. The CDR3 contains 16 residues. Germline values: CDR1 LNHDA, CDR2 SQIVND (reference sequence).

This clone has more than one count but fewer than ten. The CDR3 here is CASSPRLQGEASGNTIYF. Written as DNA, the CDR3 is TGTGCCAGCAGCCCGAGGTTACAGGGCGAAGCCTCTGGAAACACCATATATTTT. The chain couples TRBV11-2 to TRBJ1-3; D is perhaps TRBD1 (6 bases). The CDR3 has 18 amino acids. V was cut by 5 bases and J by 0 bases, with 20 bases left in between. Germline V gives CDR1 SGHAT, CDR2 FQNNGV.

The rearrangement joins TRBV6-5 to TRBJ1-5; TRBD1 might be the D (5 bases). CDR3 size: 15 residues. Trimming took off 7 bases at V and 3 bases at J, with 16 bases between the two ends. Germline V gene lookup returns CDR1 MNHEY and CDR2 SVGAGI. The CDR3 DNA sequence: TGTGCCAGCACCTATGGGTGGGGGGACAATCAGCCCCAGCATTTT. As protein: CASTYGWGDNQPQHF.

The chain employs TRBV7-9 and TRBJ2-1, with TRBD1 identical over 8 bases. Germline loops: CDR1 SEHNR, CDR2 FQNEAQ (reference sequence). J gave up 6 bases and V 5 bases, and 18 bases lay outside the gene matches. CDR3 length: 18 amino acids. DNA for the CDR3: TGTGCCAGCAGCCCACTTCCGGGACAGGCTGAGGGGAGCAATGAGCAGTTCTTC. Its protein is CASSPLPGQAEGSNEQFF.

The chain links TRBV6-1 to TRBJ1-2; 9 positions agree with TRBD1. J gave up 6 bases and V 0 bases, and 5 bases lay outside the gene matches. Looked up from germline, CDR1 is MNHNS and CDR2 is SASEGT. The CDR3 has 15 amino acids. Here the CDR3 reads CASSEAKGTGHGYTF. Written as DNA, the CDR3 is TGTGCCAGCAGTGAAGCTAAGGGGACAGGGCATGGCTACACCTTC.

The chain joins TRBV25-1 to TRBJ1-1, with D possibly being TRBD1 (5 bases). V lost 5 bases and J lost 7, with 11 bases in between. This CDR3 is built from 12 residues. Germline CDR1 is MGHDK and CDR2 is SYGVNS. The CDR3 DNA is TGTGCCAGCAGTTCTTTGGGGGGTGAAGCTTTCTTT. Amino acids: CASSSLGGEAFF.

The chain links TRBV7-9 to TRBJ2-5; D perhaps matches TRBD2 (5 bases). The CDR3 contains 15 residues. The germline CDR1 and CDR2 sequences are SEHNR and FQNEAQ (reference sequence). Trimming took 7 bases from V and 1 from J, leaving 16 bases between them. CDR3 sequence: CASTLNAGRQETQYF. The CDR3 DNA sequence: TGTGCCAGCACCTTGAACGCGGGCCGCCAAGAGACCCAGTACTTC.

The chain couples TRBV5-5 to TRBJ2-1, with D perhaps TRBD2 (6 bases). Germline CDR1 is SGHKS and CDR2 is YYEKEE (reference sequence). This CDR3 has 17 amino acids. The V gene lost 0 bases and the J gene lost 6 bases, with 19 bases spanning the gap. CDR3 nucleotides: TGTGCCAGCAGCTTGGGGGATCAGCAGCGGGCCCCCAATGAGCAGTTCTTC. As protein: CASSLGDQQRAPNEQFF.

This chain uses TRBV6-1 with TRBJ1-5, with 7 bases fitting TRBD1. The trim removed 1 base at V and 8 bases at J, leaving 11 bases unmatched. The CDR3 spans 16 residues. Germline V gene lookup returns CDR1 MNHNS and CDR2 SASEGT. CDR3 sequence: CASSEGRRGKSEPQHF. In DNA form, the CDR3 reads TGTGCCAGCAGTGAAGGACGCAGGGGGAAGTCGGAGCCCCAGCATTTT.

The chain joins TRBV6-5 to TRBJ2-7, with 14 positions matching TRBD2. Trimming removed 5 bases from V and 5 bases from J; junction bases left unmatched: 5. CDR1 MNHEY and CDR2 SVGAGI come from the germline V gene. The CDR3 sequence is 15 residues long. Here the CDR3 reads CASSRTSGRMDEQYF. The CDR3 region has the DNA TGTGCCAGCAGTCGGACTAGCGGGAGGATGGACGAGCAGTACTTC.